This T cell receptor beta chain came from a study of blood T cell repertoires in COVID-19. The assay was immunoSEQ multiplex PCR, and TCRdb's table has in-frame clones only and misses some. In the table there are under 130,000 clones, approximately 90% of which are singletons. The sample comprised peripheral blood. The source is an elderly woman with acute or convalescent COVID-19.

The CDR3: CAIRRDRDIGTEAFF. CDR3 nucleotides: TGTGCCATCAGGAGGGACAGGGACATTGGCACTGAAGCTTTCTTT. V is TRBV10-3 and J is TRBJ1-1; 9 nucleotides line up with TRBD1. The CDR3 has 15 amino acids. V lost 6 bases to trimming and J lost 4 bases; unmatched junction nucleotides: 9. Germline V gene lookup returns CDR1 ENHRY and CDR2 SYGVKD.